Listed here are 21 T cell receptor beta chains from one sample, sequenced in a study of early T cells in non-severe SARS-CoV-2 infection. TCRdb reprocessed the 5' RACE reads via MiXCR and lists one record per CDR3 protein. The table shows some 20,000 distinct CDR3 sequences, with roughly 5% occurring only once. Sequencing input: whole blood. These receptors all come from an adult who was a healthcare worker with PCR-confirmed SARS-CoV-2 infection or an uninfected control (not recorded which).

This clonotype was detected many times. The chain has TRBV19 and TRBJ1-1; the D gene is possibly TRBD1 (5 bases). The germline CDR1 and CDR2 sequences are LNHDA and SQIVND (reference sequence). This CDR3 is 14 amino acids long. V gave up 7 bases and J gave up 7 bases, with 19 bases separating them. The CDR3 loop is CASTRARESFEAFF. In DNA form, the CDR3 reads TGTGCCAGTACCAGAGCCAGGGAGAGCTTTGAAGCTTTCTTT.

The chain joins TRBV11-1 to TRBJ2-1, with TRBD2 matching over 11 bases. Per germline, CDR1 SGHAT and CDR2 FQDESV (reference sequence). The CDR3 contains 15 residues. Trimming took 6 bases from V and 7 from J; bases not matched to a gene: 8. The DNA for the CDR3 is TGTGCCAGCAGATCGACTAGCGGGAACAGGAATGAGCAGTTCTTC. It is translated as CASRSTSGNRNEQFF. Using reference TRBV11-1 and TRBJ2-1 for the parts outside the CDR3, the full variable domain is EAEVAQSPRYKITEKSQAVAFWCDPISGHATLYWYRQILGQGPELLVQFQDESVVDDSQLPKDRFSAERLKGVDSTLKIQPAELGDSAMYLCASRSTSGNRNEQFFGPGTRLTVL.

This clonotype has a handful of counts. The V gene is TRBV11-1, the J gene TRBJ1-1; D ambiguous. CDR3 length equals 14 residues. CDR1 SGHAT and CDR2 FQDESV come from the germline V gene (reference sequence). The V end was cut by 5 bases, the J end by 5 bases, with 15 bases between. In nucleotides, the CDR3 is TGTGCCAGCAGCCCCCGGCGGGCGAAGACTGAAGCTTTCTTT. Translating gives CASSPRRAKTEAFF.

The V and J genes are TRBV11-2 and TRBJ2-3; unclear D gene. V shed 5 bases and J shed 0 bases, with 6 bases lying between them. The CDR3 extends over 13 amino acids. Germline V CDR1 and CDR2: SGHAT, FQNNGV. The CDR3 DNA reads as TGTGCCAGCAGCGGAACTAGCACAGATACGCAGTATTTT. Protein product: CASSGTSTDTQYF.

The CDR3 DNA sequence: TGCAGCGGCTCCGGGACAGATAACTATGGCTACACCTTC. It encodes CSGSGTDNYGYTF. This chain joins TRBV29-1 and TRBJ1-2, with TRBD1 identical over 7 bases. J was trimmed by 1 base and V by 7 bases; bases with no gene match: 6. The CDR3 is made up of 13 amino acids. Germline V gene sequence: CDR1 SQVTM, CDR2 ANQGSEA.

Sample share makes this clonotype medium-sized. The genes are TRBV29-1 and TRBJ1-1; D uncertain. Trimming cost V 1 base and J 1 base, with 7 bases left between them. CDR1 SQVTM and CDR2 ANQGSEA come from the germline V gene. The CDR3 runs to 13 residues. The CDR3 is CSVEGAGNTEAFF. The CDR3 bases are TGCAGCGTTGAAGGGGCAGGGAACACTGAAGCTTTCTTT. Based on the CDR3 plus reference TRBV29-1 and TRBJ1-1, the full variable domain is SAVISQKPSRDICQRGTSLTIQCQVDSQVTMMFWYRQQPGQSLTLIATANQGSEATYESGFVIDKFPISRPNLTFSTLTVSNMSPEDSSIYLCSVEGAGNTEAFFGQGTRLTVV.

The chain is built from TRBV6-5 and TRBJ1-2, with 9 bases aligning to TRBD1. Germline CDR1 reads MNHEY; CDR2 reads SVGAGI. The V gene end was trimmed by 6 bases and the J gene end by 4 bases; junction bases not matched to a gene: 6. This CDR3 is 14 amino acids long. In DNA, the CDR3 is TGTGCCAGCAGCAGGGACAGGGAGGGCTATGGCTACACCTTC. Its protein is CASSRDREGYGYTF.

The chain joins TRBV7-3 to TRBJ2-5; D is perhaps TRBD2 (6 bases). This CDR3 has 15 amino acids. V was pared by 0 bases and J by 4 bases, with 12 bases between. Germline CDR1 reads SGHTA; CDR2 reads FQGTGA. This chain's CDR3 is CASSLTGSGRETQYF. CDR3 bases: TGTGCCAGCAGCTTAACGGGATCCGGGAGAGAGACCCAGTACTTC.

The gene calls are TRBV15 and TRBJ1-4, with a possible D match to TRBD1 (5 bases). V was cut by 3 bases and J by 4 bases, with 12 bases left in between. CDR3 length: 15 residues. Looked up from germline, CDR1 is LNHNV and CDR2 is YYDKDF (reference sequence). The CDR3 nucleotides read TGTGCCACCAGCAGGGACACGAAGGGTAATGAAAAACTGTTTTTT. Translated, it gives CATSRDTKGNEKLFF.

This clonotype was seen only a few times. This chain uses TRBV18 with TRBJ2-1; 16 nucleotides agree with TRBD2. The CDR3 totals 19 residues. CDR1 is KGHSH and CDR2 is LQKENI in the germline V gene. The junction had 12 bases not matched to a gene; V was cut back by 3 bases and J by 7 bases. The CDR3 DNA sequence: TGTGCCAGCTCACCTATGAAGGGACTAGCGGGAGGGCCGATTAATGAGCAGTTCTTC. Protein product: CASSPMKGLAGGPINEQFF.

V and J are TRBV20-1 and TRBJ2-2; no reliable D call. The germline V and J ends were trimmed by 2 bases and 1 base, with 8 bases remaining between them. This CDR3 has 14 amino acids. Germline CDR1 is DFQATT and CDR2 is SNEGSKA (reference sequence). CDR3 sequence: CSARRSLNTGELFF. The CDR3 nucleotides are TGCAGTGCTAGACGGTCGCTGAACACCGGGGAGCTGTTTTTT.

Sample share makes this clonotype medium-sized. V usage is TRBV28 and J usage is TRBJ2-7, with unresolved D. CDR1 is MDHEN and CDR2 is SYDVKM in the germline V gene. Between the trimmed V and J ends, which lost 6 bases and 3 bases, there was a span of 15 bases. The CDR3 has 14 amino acids. CDR3 DNA: TGTGCCAGCAGCGTGTCCCGGACCGGCTACGAGCAGTACGTC. This gives the protein CASSVSRTGYEQYV.

This clonotype has ten or more counts. CDR3 bases: TGTGCCATCAGAAACAGGGTGGTCTTGAACACTGAAGCTTTCTTT. Translation gives CAIRNRVVLNTEAFF. The V and J genes are TRBV10-3 and TRBJ1-1, with D possibly TRBD1 on 6 matching bases. CDR1 is ENHRY, CDR2 SYGVKD, per germline. With 6 bases removed from V and 0 bases from J, the gap between germline ends came to 14 bases. This CDR3 has 15 amino acids.

This clonotype is medium-sized. The rearrangement joins TRBV20-1 to TRBJ2-1, with D maybe TRBD2 (6 bases). With 0 bases removed from V and 6 bases from J, the gap between germline ends came to 9 bases. The V gene's germline CDR1 is DFQATT and CDR2 SNEGSKA (reference sequence). This CDR3 is built from 13 residues. The CDR3 region has the DNA TGCAGTGCTAGAGATACTAGCTCCAATGAGCAGTTCTTC. This codes for CSARDTSSNEQFF.

This clonotype is labeled medium-sized. J is TRBJ2-1 and V is TRBV12-3 or TRBV12-4, with D uncertain. V was trimmed by 6 bases and J by 9 bases, leaving 9 bases between them. The CDR3 spans 11 residues. CDR3 sequence (DNA): TGTGCCAGCAGCCGCGGTGTTGAGCAGTTCTTC. This codes for CASSRGVEQFF.

This clonotype was seen a handful of times. The chain has TRBV28 and TRBJ2-7; no definite D call. This CDR3 is built from 14 residues. Trimming removed 3 bases from V and 5 bases from J, with 14 bases in between. Germline V gene sequence: CDR1 MDHEN, CDR2 SYDVKM. The CDR3 nucleotides read TGTGCCAGCAGTTTTGAGCCCCCTGGGAACGAGCAGTACTTC. Protein sequence: CASSFEPPGNEQYF.

As concerns this clonotype: One end of the junction is discordant with germline, which a read error may explain. The chain has TRBV12-3 or TRBV12-4 and TRBJ1-1; no clear D gene. This CDR3 is 11 amino acids long. Here the CDR3 reads CASMWNTGAFF. CDR3 DNA: TGTGCCAGCATGTGGAACACTGGAGCTTTCTTT.

This clonotype was counted only a few times. This chain uses TRBV4-3 with TRBJ2-3, with TRBD2 matching 10 bases. CDR3 length equals 16 residues. From germline, CDR1 is LGHNA and CDR2 YSLEER. After removal of 3 bases from V and 2 bases from J, the junction contained 5 bases not matched to a gene. CDR3 nucleotide sequence: TGCGCCAGCAGCCAGTCCGGACTAGCGGACACAGATACGCAGTATTTT. Translation gives CASSQSGLADTDTQYF.

Turning to this clonotype: This clone may be a read error of a much larger clone one base away. The CDR3 DNA follows: TGTGCCAGCAGCGGGAGACTAGACGTGGCGAATGAGCAGTTCTTC. Protein: CASSGRLDVANEQFF. The chain uses TRBV13 and TRBJ2-1; TRBD2 might be the D (6 bases). Trimming removed 5 bases at V and 7 bases at J, with 18 bases between. The length of the CDR3 is 15 residues. Germline CDR1 and CDR2: PRHDT and FYEKMQ (reference sequence).

This clonotype was detected a few times. The chain uses TRBV11-2 and TRBJ2-7; D remains unclear. V was cut by 2 bases and J by 6 bases, with 5 bases left in between. The CDR3 loop spans 11 amino acids. Germline assignment: CDR1 SGHAT and CDR2 FQNNGV. The CDR3 protein is CASSLLGEQYF. DNA for the CDR3: TGTGCCAGCAGCTTATTAGGCGAGCAGTACTTC.

This clonotype was observed a handful of times. The V and J genes are TRBV6-5 and TRBJ2-1, with TRBD2 identical over 10 bases. Unmatched junction bases numbered 16, after V lost 6 bases and J lost 8 bases. CDR3 length: 17 residues. Germline CDR1 and CDR2: MNHEY and SVGAGI. The CDR3 nucleotides read TGTGCCAGCAGCCAAAACCCCCGACTAGCGGGTCTCGATGAGCAGTTCTTC. Protein product: CASSQNPRLAGLDEQFF.